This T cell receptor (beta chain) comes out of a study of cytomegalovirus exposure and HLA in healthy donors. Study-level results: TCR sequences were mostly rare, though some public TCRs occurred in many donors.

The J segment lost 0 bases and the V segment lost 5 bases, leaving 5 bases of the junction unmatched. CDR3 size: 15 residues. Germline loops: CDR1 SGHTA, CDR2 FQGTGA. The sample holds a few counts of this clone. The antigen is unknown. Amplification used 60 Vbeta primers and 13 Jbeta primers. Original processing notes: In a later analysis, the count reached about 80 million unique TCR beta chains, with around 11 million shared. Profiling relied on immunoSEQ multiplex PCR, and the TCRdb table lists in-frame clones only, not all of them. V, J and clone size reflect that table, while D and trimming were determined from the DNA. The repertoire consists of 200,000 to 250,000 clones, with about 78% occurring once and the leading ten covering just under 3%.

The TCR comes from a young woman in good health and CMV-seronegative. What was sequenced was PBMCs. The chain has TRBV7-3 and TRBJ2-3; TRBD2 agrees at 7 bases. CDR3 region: CASSATGGSTDTQYF. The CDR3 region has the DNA TGTGCCAGCAGCGCAACGGGGGGAAGCACAGATACGCAGTATTTT.